This T cell receptor (beta chain) was documented in a study of blood T cell repertoires in COVID-19. Study in general: From the United States, Italy and Spain came samples of acute and convalescent COVID-19. Sample material is recorded as cDNA or gDNA derived from T cells, B-cell-depleted T cells, or PBMCs.

Per the original methods: Estimation of nucleated cell counts relied on the amplification of reference gene primers. The protocol was immunoSEQ multiplex PCR, while the TCRdb copy is restricted to in-frame clones and leaves out a portion. Clone size and the V and J calls come from that table; the DNA yielded D and trimming. Seen here are about 150,000 clones, roughly nine tenths observed once, and the top ten hold 0.45% to 0.65%. The CDR3 totals 13 residues. V was shortened by 1 base and J by 8 bases, with 12 bases between the two germline ends. Germline values: CDR1 SGHDT, CDR2 YYEEEE. V and J are TRBV5-6 and TRBJ1-2; D unresolved. The clonotype comes from a man between 50 and 59 years old with acute or convalescent COVID-19. Sequencing was carried out using peripheral blood. The CDR3 is CASSLMKAGGYTF. CDR3 in DNA: TGTGCCAGCAGCTTGATGAAGGCGGGAGGCTACACCTTC.